Sequencing of this T cell receptor beta chain was carried out in a study of blood T cell repertoires in COVID-19. Study context: T cells, B-cell-depleted T cells, or PBMCs supplied cDNA or gDNA.

Here immunoSEQ multiplex PCR was the method, and the copy in TCRdb shows in-frame clones only, minus some. Of about 220,000 clones in the sample, 75% to 90% were seen once. This CDR3 comprises 15 residues. CDR1 and CDR2 from the germline V gene are MDHEN and SYDVKM. V lost 6 bases and J 2 bases, leaving 11 bases between the germline ends. The gene calls are TRBV28 and TRBJ2-6, with D maybe TRBD1 (6 bases). The specimen sequenced was peripheral blood. The receptor was isolated from a woman between 65 and 79 years old with COVID-19, enrolled during active disease. CDR3 residues: CASRLGGAGANVLTF. CDR3 nucleotide sequence: TGTGCCAGCAGACTAGGGGGAGCTGGGGCCAACGTCCTGACTTTC.